This T cell receptor (beta chain) was observed in a study of beta chain features in type 1 diabetes (dated by TCRdb to the late 2010s). For the wider study: Mean age, gender distribution, total cell number and subset yield were not different between patients and healthy donors. Naive and central memory subsets were obtained from all 28 donors, but regulatory and stem cell-like memory subsets were isolated from only 8 patients and roughly eight healthy donors. In the study, TCRB repertoires of sorted circulating CD4+ T cell subsets from recently diagnosed type 1 diabetes patients were compared with those of matched healthy donors. A total of roughly 98,000,000 sorted cells were examined across all samples, and a strong correlation was observed between cell number per subset and RNA yield. Overall study outcomes, separate from this receptor: PCR may preferentially amplify shorter templates, but because patient and control samples were amplified and corrected together, any resulting skew would affect both groups equally. Because cDNA was sequenced instead of genomic DNA, activated cells with high expression could be over-represented, although the groups did not differ in activation or CD3 levels. In all four CD4+ subsets, TCRB CDR3 length was moderately but significantly shorter in type 1 diabetes patients. The naive, central memory and regulatory TCRB repertoires appeared to resemble one another more closely among patients than among healthy donors. Only small numbers of individuals were included in the HLA sub-analyses, which left unresolved whether HLA type had any influence on TCRB rearrangement. At VDJ recombination sites, patients with type 1 diabetes made fewer insertions and deleted more nucleotides, a pattern implying thymic rearrangement abnormalities.

All of the isolated RNA was reverse transcribed with the High Capacity cDNA Reverse Transcription Kit, so expressed TCRB transcripts were sequenced. Deep immunoSEQ sequencing was performed on naive, central memory and regulatory T cell samples, with an average of around 3.5 million total reads per sample. Sorted cells were lysed in RLT buffer, and RNA was extracted using DNase-treated RNeasy Micro or Mini kits according to cell number. Each cell subset was processed on its own to prevent cross-contamination, while patient and healthy donor samples were processed together. The immunoSEQ multiplex PCR was used to amplify TCRB sequences from cDNA, yielding 87-bp fragments that span the CDR3 region. Amplicons were sequenced on the Illumina HiSeq platform. The source study handled its data this way. PCR bias was computationally corrected using synthetic template baselines, reads within Hamming distance 2 were collapsed, and singletons that could not be merged were discarded. By aligning reads against IMGT, V, D and J genes, CDR3 length, and insertions or deletions at six rearrangement sites were assigned. Within each subset, clonotype counts were normalized to sorted cell number, and only after that were true diversity and Gini coefficients computed with the tcR R package. Repertoire sharing was quantified using the overlap coefficient calculated on TCRB nucleotide sequences. As a proxy for the pre-selection repertoire, out-of-frame TCRB sequences from naive cells were analyzed. TCRdb stores this immuneACCESS table with in-frame sequences only. Part of the clones is absent; in the studies checked, under half of the shortfall reflects unresolved V genes, and no reason is known for the rest. The V and J calls and clone size are taken from that table; D and trimming were inferred from the DNA. The table for this sample lists around 400,000 clones; about 16% of them were counted only once. The ten largest clones capture 0.019% of the sample.

Each donor gave one peripheral blood draw, averaging approximately 0.11 L, which was collected into heparinised tubes. A BD FACSAria II and a panel including CD45RO, CCR7, CD25, CD127, CD95 and CD27 were used to sort naive, central memory, regulatory and stem cell-like memory CD4+ T cells. Purity was above 95% for every sorted population. Right away, PBMCs were isolated by Lymphoprep density gradient centrifugation and were stained directly, with no culture step. So that batch effects would be minimized, each experiment stained and sorted samples in pairs, pairing one healthy donor with one patient. As for this clone: The antigen it binds to is not known. Nothing much larger sits one base from this clone, and base qualities are not available.

From cysteine to phenylalanine, the CDR3 is 15 amino acids long. Only the CDR3 DNA stays, 45 bases, in frame from base 1. Germline trimming: 6 bases from V, 4 bases from J; junction bases outside gene matches: 9. CDR1 and CDR2 are drawn from the germline V gene: SNHLY, FYNNEI. This receptor was taken from a woman under 30 in good health. The chain links TRBV2 with TRBJ1-5, with 7 bases in between that match TRBD1. The specimen was naive CD4+ T cells from blood. Interpreted using the paper, the cell subset or site label stands for: true naive CD4+ T cells. The nucleotide sequence is given as TGTGCCAGCAGCGTGGAGACAGGGACTAATCAGCCCCAGCATTTT. Translated, it reads CASSVETGTNQPQHF.